Each of the 2 T cell receptor beta chains below was sequenced from the same sample in a study of cytomegalovirus exposure and HLA in healthy donors. Primers for the PCR totalled 60 Vbeta and 13 Jbeta. Clones were sequenced by immunoSEQ multiplex PCR, and TCRdb holds only the in-frame ones, with some missing. This table has roughly 180,000 clones, 70% to 75% appearing once. The sample consisted of PBMCs. The receptors were sampled from a male donor in good health and CMV-seronegative.

The chain uses TRBV18 and TRBJ1-1; TRBD1 matches at 7 bases. The germline CDR1 and CDR2 sequences are KGHSH and LQKENI. V trimming: 3 bases; J trimming: 5 bases; junction bases outside the gene matches: 9. The CDR3 is 15 amino acids. The CDR3: CASSPRDSAGTEAFF. The CDR3, as DNA: TGTGCCAGCTCACCGAGGGACAGCGCAGGGACTGAAGCTTTCTTT.

This clone was seen just once. The V gene is TRBV25-1, the J gene TRBJ1-2; tentatively, D is TRBD1 (5 bases). CDR3 length: 13 amino acids. V lost 8 bases and J lost 8, with 18 bases in between. Germline CDR1 reads MGHDK; CDR2 reads SYGVNS. The CDR3 reads CASERPGGTGYTF. CDR3 bases: TGTGCCAGCGAAAGGCCGGGGGGAACCGGCTACACCTTC.